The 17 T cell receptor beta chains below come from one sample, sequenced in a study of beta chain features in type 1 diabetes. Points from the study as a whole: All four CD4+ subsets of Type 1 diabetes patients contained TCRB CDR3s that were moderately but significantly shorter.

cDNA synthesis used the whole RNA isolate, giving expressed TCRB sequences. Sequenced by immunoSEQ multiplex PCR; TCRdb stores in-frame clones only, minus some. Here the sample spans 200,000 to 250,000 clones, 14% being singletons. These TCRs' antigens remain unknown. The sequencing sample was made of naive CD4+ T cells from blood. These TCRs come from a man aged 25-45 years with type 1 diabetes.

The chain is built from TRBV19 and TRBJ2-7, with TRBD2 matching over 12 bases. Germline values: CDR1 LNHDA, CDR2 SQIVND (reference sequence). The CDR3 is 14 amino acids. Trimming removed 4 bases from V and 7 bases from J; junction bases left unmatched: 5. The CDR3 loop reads CASSTPGLAGEQYF. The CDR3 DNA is TGTGCCAGTAGTACCCCAGGACTAGCGGGAGAGCAGTACTTC.

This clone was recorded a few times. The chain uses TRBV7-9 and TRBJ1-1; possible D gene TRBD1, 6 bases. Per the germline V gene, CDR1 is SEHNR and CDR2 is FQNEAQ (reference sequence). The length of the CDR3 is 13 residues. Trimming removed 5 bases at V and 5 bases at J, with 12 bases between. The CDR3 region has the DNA TGTGCCAGCAGCGGAACAGGGCTTACTGAAGCTTTCTTT. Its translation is CASSGTGLTEAFF.

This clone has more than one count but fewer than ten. Here the CDR3 DNA reads TGTGCCACCGCGTTGACAACTCGGGATACGCAGTATTTT. Its translation is CATALTTRDTQYF. The V call is TRBV10-3, the J call TRBJ2-3; D gene ambiguous. Trimming took off 10 bases at V and 6 bases at J, with 17 bases between the two ends. Germline values: CDR1 ENHRY, CDR2 SYGVKD. The CDR3 contains 13 residues.

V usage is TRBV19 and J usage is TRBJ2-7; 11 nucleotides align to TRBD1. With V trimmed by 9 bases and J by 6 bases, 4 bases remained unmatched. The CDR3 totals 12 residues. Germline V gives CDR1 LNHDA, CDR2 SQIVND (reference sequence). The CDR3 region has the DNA TGTGCCAGCTGGACAGGGGGCAGCGAGCAGTACTTC. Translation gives CASWTGGSEQYF. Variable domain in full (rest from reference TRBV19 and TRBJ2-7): DGGITQSPKYLFRKEGQNVTLSCEQNLNHDAMYWYRQDPGQGLRLIYYSQIVNDFQKGDIAEGYSVSREKKESFPLTVTSAQKNPTAFYLCASWTGGSEQYFGPGTRLTVT.

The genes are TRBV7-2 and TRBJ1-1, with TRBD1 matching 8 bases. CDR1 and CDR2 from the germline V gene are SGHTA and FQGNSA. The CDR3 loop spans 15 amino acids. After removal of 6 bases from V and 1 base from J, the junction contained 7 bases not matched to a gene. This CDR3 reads CASRSGTGRNTEAFF. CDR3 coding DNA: TGTGCCAGCAGATCCGGGACAGGTCGGAACACTGAAGCTTTCTTT.

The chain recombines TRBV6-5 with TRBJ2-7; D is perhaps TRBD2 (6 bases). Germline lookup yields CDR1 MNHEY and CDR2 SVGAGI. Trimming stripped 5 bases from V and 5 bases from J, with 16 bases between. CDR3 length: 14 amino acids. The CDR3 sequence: CASSRGRWSDEQYF. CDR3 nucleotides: TGTGCCAGCAGTCGAGGGAGGTGGAGCGACGAGCAGTACTTC.

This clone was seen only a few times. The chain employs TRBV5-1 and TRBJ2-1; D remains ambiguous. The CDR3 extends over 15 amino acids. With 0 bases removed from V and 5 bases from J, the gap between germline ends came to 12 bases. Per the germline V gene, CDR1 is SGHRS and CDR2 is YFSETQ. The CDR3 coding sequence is TGCGCCAGCAGCTTGGCCGAGAGGATCGACAATGAGCAGTTCTTC. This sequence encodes CASSLAERIDNEQFF. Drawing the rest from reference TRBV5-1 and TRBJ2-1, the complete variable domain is KAGVTQTPRYLIKTRGQQVTLSCSPISGHRSVSWYQQTPGQGLQFLFEYFSETQRNKGNFPGRFSGRQFSNSRSEMNVSTLELGDSALYLCASSLAERIDNEQFFGPGTRLTVL.

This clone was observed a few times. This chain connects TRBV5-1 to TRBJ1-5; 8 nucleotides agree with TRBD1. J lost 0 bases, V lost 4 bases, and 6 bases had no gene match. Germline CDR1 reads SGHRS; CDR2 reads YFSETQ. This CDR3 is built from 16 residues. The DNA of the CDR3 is TGCGCCAGCAGCGAAGGACAGGGCGGTAGCAATCAGCCCCAGCATTTT. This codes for CASSEGQGGSNQPQHF.

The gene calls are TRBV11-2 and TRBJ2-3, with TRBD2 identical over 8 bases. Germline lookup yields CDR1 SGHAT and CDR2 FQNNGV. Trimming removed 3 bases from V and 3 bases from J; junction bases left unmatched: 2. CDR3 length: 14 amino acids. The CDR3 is CASSFGGATDTQYF. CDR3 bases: TGTGCCAGCAGCTTCGGGGGGGCGACAGATACGCAGTATTTT.

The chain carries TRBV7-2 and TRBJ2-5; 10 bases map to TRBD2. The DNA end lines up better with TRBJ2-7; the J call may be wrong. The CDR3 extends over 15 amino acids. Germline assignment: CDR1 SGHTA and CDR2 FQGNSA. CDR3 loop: CASSPTGTSVYEQYF. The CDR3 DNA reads TGTGCCAGCAGCCCTACCGGGACTAGCGTCTACGAGCAGTACTTC.

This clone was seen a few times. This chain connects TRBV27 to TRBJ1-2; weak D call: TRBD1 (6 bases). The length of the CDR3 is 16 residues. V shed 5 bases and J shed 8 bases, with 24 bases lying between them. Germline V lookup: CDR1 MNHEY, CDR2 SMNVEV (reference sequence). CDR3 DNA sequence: TGTGCCAGCAGTCCAACCCTGCTCGGGGCAGGGGAAGGCTACACCTTC. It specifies CASSPTLLGAGEGYTF.

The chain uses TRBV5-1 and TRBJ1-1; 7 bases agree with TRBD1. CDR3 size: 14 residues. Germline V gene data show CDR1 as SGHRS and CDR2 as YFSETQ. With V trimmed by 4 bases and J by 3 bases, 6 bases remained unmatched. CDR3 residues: CASSRTGWDTEAFF. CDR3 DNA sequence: TGCGCCAGCAGCCGGACAGGTTGGGACACTGAAGCTTTCTTT.

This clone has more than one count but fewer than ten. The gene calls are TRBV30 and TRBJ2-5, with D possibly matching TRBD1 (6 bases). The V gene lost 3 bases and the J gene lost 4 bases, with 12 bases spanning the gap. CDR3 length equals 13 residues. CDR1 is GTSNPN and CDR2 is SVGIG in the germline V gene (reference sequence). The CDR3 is CAWSFTQGETQYF. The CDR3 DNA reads TGTGCCTGGAGCTTCACACAGGGAGAGACCCAGTACTTC.

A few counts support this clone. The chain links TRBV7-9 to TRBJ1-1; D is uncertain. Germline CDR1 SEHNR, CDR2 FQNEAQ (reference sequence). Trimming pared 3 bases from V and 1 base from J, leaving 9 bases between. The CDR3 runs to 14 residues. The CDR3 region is CASSFLTKNTEAFF. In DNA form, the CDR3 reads TGTGCCAGCAGCTTCCTGACAAAGAACACTGAAGCTTTCTTT.

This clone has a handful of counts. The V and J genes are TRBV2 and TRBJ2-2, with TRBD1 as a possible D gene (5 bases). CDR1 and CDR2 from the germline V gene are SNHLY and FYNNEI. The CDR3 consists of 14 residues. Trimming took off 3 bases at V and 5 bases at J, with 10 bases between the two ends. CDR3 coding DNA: TGTGCCAGCAGTGACAGGGTGGTAACCGGGGAGCTGTTTTTT. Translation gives CASSDRVVTGELFF.

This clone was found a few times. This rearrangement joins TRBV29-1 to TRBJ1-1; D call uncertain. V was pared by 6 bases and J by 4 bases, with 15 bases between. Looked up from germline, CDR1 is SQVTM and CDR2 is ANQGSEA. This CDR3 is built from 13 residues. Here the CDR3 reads CSVEKRGGTEAFF. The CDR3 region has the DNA TGCAGCGTCGAAAAGCGGGGAGGCACTGAAGCTTTCTTT.

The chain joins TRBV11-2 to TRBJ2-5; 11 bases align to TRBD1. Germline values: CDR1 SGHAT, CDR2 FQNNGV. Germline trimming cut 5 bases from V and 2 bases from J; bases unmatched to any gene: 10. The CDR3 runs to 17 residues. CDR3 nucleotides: TGTGCCAGCAGCCTCCTCCCCCGGGACAGGGGGCAAGAGACCCAGTACTTC. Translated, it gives CASSLLPRDRGQETQYF.